The sample holds one count of the clone carrying this T cell receptor (beta chain). Its antigen is not known. This sample is part of a study of shared clonotypes between healthy human individuals. General study findings and limits: Only blood was sampled; tissue repertoires likely differ.

Authors' methods: Junction-only sequences produced by ImmunoSEQ had no quality scores, so filtering differed. Measured with immunoSEQ multiplex PCR; TCRdb has only the in-frame clones, and not every one. D and trimming come from the DNA, and the V and J calls and clone size come from that table. Altogether about 960,000 clones are present, more than 75% being singletons, with the ten largest covering over 1.3%. Germline CDR1 GTSNPN, CDR2 SVGIG (reference sequence). J gave up 4 bases and V 0 bases, and 7 bases lay outside the gene matches. The CDR3 has 16 residues. V is TRBV30 and J is TRBJ2-7; 12 bases fit TRBD2. This TCR came from a man aged 18 to 30 in good health. Sequenced material: memory CD4+ T cells sorted from blood. Subset noted: CD45RA-negative fraction. The CDR3 loop is CAWSVLLAGGGYEQYF. The CDR3 DNA reads TGTGCCTGGAGTGTACTACTAGCGGGAGGAGGGTACGAGCAGTACTTC.